The TCR beta chain described here comes from a study of cytomegalovirus exposure and HLA in healthy donors. Study observations and caveats: Presence/absence analyses treated sequencing depth as roughly uniform across donors.

The CDR3 contains 16 residues. Trimming at V came to 2 bases and at J to 0 bases, leaving 5 bases not matched to a gene. Germline-derived CDR1 and CDR2 are SGHKS and YYEKEE (reference sequence). 60 Vbeta and 13 Jbeta primers were used in PCR. Sequencing was performed with immunoSEQ multiplex PCR; in TCRdb, only in-frame clones are kept and a portion is missing. With roughly 120,000 clones in the sample, the ten largest clones hold 1%. Healthy bone marrow donors supplied every sample. In regard to this clone: No antigen is known for it.

The V gene is TRBV5-5, the J gene TRBJ1-3, with 7 bases lining up with TRBD1. Sequences were obtained from PBMCs. The clonotype comes from a man between 18 and 35 years old in good health and CMV-seronegative. The CDR3 bases are TGTGCCAGCAGCTTCACAGGGGCCGACTCTGGAAACACCATATATTTT. Encoded protein: CASSFTGADSGNTIYF.